The source of this TCR beta chain is a study of human T cells and chemical hapten exposure. This clonotype was seen ten or more times. The time point: patch test 3, about 24 weeks after DPC sensitization. Treatment meaning: therapeutic diphenylcyclopropenone sensitization with weekly scalp DPC. In the original processing: Sample TCR totals centred on a median of around 100,000, ranging about 20,000 to 750,000. TCRdb ran MiXCR on the RACE reads and lists one entry per CDR3 protein. TCRdb assigned the V and J calls; the authors' analysis was not used. The sample lists some 30,000 distinct CDR3 sequences; 5.8% were seen once. This CDR3 contains 16 residues. V dropped 3 bases and J dropped 4; count of bases not matched to a gene: 4. CDR1 and CDR2 from the germline V gene are LGHDT and YNNKEL (reference sequence).

Sequenced material: whole blood, taken in connection with sensitization to the hapten diphenylcyclopropenone (DPC). The receptor's source is a man younger than 45 with alopecia areata. Some clones in this sample may be carry-over from other donors' samples. This rearrangement joins TRBV3-1 to TRBJ2-2, with 11 bases lining up with TRBD2. The CDR3 reads CASSHRLAGGTGELFF. In DNA, the CDR3 is TGTGCCAGCAGCCACCGGCTAGCGGGAGGCACCGGGGAGCTGTTTTTT.